This TCR beta chain was identified in a study of shared clonotypes between healthy human individuals. General study points: Relative to their counterparts shared across all four donors, non-shared clonotypes exhibited diminished generation probabilities. Sharing across a handful of donors was seen in roughly 5.2% of naive CD4 clonotypes.

Donors were healthy HIV-negative adults without recent acute infections or vaccinations. The CDR3 sequence is 17 residues long. Per germline, CDR1 SGHTS and CDR2 YDEGEE. Worth noting for this clone: Its antigen is currently unknown. Relative to the germline gene, one junction end is altered; a read error may explain this. The same CDR3 also results from other DNA sequences found in this sample.

Repertoires were generated with immunoSEQ multiplex PCR, while TCRdb's copy carries only in-frame clones and drops some. The repertoire holds under 650,000 clones, with almost 97% as singletons. The sequenced material came from naive CD4+ T cells sorted from blood. Specified subset: CD45RA+ positively selected. The chain is built from TRBV5-8 and TRBJ2-5, with TRBD2 identical over 15 bases. This TCR derives from a woman younger than 45 in good health. CDR3 bases: TGTGCCAGTAGCTCCGGACTAGCGGGAGGGAGGATAAAGACCCAGTACTTC. Its translation: CASSSGLAGGRIKTQYF.